This T cell receptor (beta chain) was sequenced in a study of cytomegalovirus exposure and HLA in healthy donors. Study background: HLA-typed donors were the source of about 85 million unique TCRs, which an early data release held.

The PCR contained 60 Vbeta and 13 Jbeta primers. Sequenced by immunoSEQ multiplex PCR; TCRdb stores in-frame clones only, minus some. The repertoire holds fewer than 150,000 clones, with roughly 80% as singletons. The germline CDR1 and CDR2 sequences are LNHDA and SQIVND (reference sequence). Trimming took 5 bases from V and 5 from J; bases not matched to a gene: 1. This CDR3 spans 13 amino acids. This chain uses TRBV19 with TRBJ1-4; 8 bases align to TRBD1. This TCR derives from a woman in her fifties or sixties in good health and CMV-seronegative. Sequenced sample: PBMCs. CDR3 in DNA: TGTGCCAGTAGTTGGGACAGGAATGAAAAACTGTTTTTT. Protein: CASSWDRNEKLFF.